This T cell receptor (beta chain) was recorded in a study of blood T cell repertoires in COVID-19. Overall study: The study drew acute and convalescent COVID-19 samples from the United States, Italy and Spain. From T cells, B-cell-depleted T cells, or PBMCs came the material, which was cDNA or gDNA.

Original methodology: From reference gene primer amplification, estimates of nucleated cell counts were derived. Clones were read by immunoSEQ multiplex PCR, and TCRdb kept only the in-frame ones, dropping some. V and J calls and clone size are those listed in that table; D and trimming were worked out from the DNA. The sample records over 150,000 clones, around 83% being singletons. V was pared by 3 bases and J by 0 bases, with 9 bases between. Germline V gene sequence: CDR1 LNHDA, CDR2 SQIVND (reference sequence). This CDR3 has 15 amino acids. Seattle patient enrollment occurred during active infection, with longitudinal follow-up thereafter.

Material: peripheral blood. The sequence derives from a woman between 55 and 75 years old with COVID-19, enrolled during active disease. The gene calls are TRBV19 and TRBJ1-5; D gene uncertain. DNA for the CDR3: TGTGCCAGTAGTATGATACTGTATAGCAATCAGCCCCAGCATTTT. Residues: CASSMILYSNQPQHF.